This T cell receptor beta chain comes out of a study of blood T cells in healthy people across ages. Study-wide results and caveats: It was the long-lived donors that had more naive CD4+ cells and higher diversity than aged donors.

Isolation of PBMCs gave at least 7 million cells per sample. Comments on this clonotype: Its antigen is unidentified.

V lost 1 base and J 2 bases, leaving 10 bases between the germline ends. The CDR3 length is 15 residues. CDR1 is SGHTA and CDR2 is FQGNSA in the germline V gene. The use of a sample-barcoded 5' primer and a J-beta primer mix characterized a second PCR of about 7 to 12 cycles. TCRdb re-called the 5' RACE reads with MiXCR, one entry per CDR3 protein. The data show roughly 800,000 distinct CDR3 sequences, about 55% seen once. The chain combines TRBV7-2 with TRBJ2-3; D is undetermined. The sequenced sample consisted of blood. This clonotype was sampled from a man of 80 years or more in good health. The CDR3 coding sequence is TGTGCCAGCAGCTTAGTTTTGTCATCCACAGATACGCAGTATTTT. This encodes CASSLVLSSTDTQYF.